This TCR beta chain is drawn from a study of blood T cell repertoires in COVID-19 (dated by TCRdb to 2020 to 2021). Looking at the study overall: Samples from collaborators originated in the United States, Italy and Spain and spanned both the acute and convalescent phases of COVID-19. Subjects who had been exposed to COVID-19, were actively infected with it, or had recovered from it provided the deeply sampled blood TCRbeta repertoires that made up the dataset. Where available, HLA class I and class II types were taken from metadata supplied by the sample provider and were not determined by assay-based typing. The material from the prospective study consisted of cDNA or gDNA derived from T cells, B-cell-depleted T cells, or PBMCs. Nearly every sample came with metadata listing a de-identified subject ID, COVID-19 status, age in years and sex. The samples were drawn from the first 160 participants of the ongoing ImmuneRACE study and from roughly 1,300 subjects provided by 6 global collaborators. The repertoires were released in a freely available public database intended as a resource for research on the immune response to SARS-CoV-2.

TCRbeta CDR3 regions were amplified from genomic DNA using the immunoSEQ Assay, a bias-controlled multiplex PCR. The paper's processing steps were these. The number of nucleated cells in each sample was estimated from the amplification of reference gene primers within the assay. Sequence reads were collapsed and filtered to measure the absolute abundance of every unique TCRbeta CDR3 rearrangement. For each sample, productive Simpson clonality was calculated as the square root of Simpson's diversity index across productive rearrangements. TCRdb obtained this table from immuneACCESS and retained in-frame rearrangements with V and J assigned. These tables miss some clones; where compared with another copy, unresolved V genes account for less than half of the shortfall, and the remainder is unexplained. That table gives V, J and clone size, and the DNA gave D and trimming. The sample table shows 230,000 or so clones, and about 86% are seen once. In total, the top ten clones hold under 5% of the sample.

Trimming takes 5 bases from V and 0 bases from J, and the germline ends sit 14 bases apart. The CDR3 numbers 16 residues from cysteine through phenylalanine. This entry keeps only the CDR3 DNA: 48 bases, framed from base 1. From a lookup of the germline V gene, CDR1 and CDR2 are SGHVS and FQNEAQ. Overall study outcomes, separate from this receptor: The quantity of clinical and demographic metadata differed by source and by participant and was supplied without curation.

With respect to this clone: There is no known antigen for this receptor. Per-base quality was not reported, and no clone a single base away is much larger than it.

Whole blood was collected in K2EDTA tubes by collaborating institutions according to the institutions' own protocols. Collaborator samples were shipped for TCRbeta analysis as frozen whole blood, isolated PBMCs, or DNA extracted from either sample type. This receptor chain uses TRBV7-8 and TRBJ2-1; a tentative D call is TRBD1 (6 bases match). The clonotype comes from a man aged 50-60 years with active or convalescent COVID-19. Source material: peripheral blood. The CDR3 corresponds to CASSAGTLSSYNEQFF. The nucleotide sequence reads TGTGCCAGCAGCGCCGGGACATTGAGCTCCTACAATGAGCAGTTCTTC.